A single sample gave rise to the 24 T cell receptor beta chains below, sequenced in a study of blood T cell repertoires in COVID-19. Clones were sequenced by immunoSEQ multiplex PCR, and TCRdb holds only the in-frame ones, with some missing. The sample records more than 85,000 clones, around 85% being singletons. Material: peripheral blood. All receptors derive from a man older than 75 with acute or convalescent COVID-19.

J is TRBJ2-2 and V is TRBV5-1; 7 bases map to TRBD1. With 5 bases clipped from V and 5 bases from J, the junction kept 9 bases outside the gene matches. CDR1 is SGHRS and CDR2 is YFSETQ in the germline V gene. This CDR3 region has 15 residues. The CDR3 loop is CASSENRGRTGELFF. DNA for the CDR3: TGCGCCAGCAGTGAGAACAGGGGACGGACCGGGGAGCTGTTTTTT.

The rearrangement links TRBV7-2 to TRBJ2-1; TRBD2 matches at 10 bases. This CDR3 is 16 amino acids long. Germline loops: CDR1 SGHTA, CDR2 FQGNSA. V shed 7 bases, J shed 8 bases, and the junction held 14 bases outside the gene matches. The CDR3 nucleotides are TGTGCCAGCAACCAGGGTCGGCTAGCGGGAGTTGATGAGCAGTTCTTC. Translating gives CASNQGRLAGVDEQFF.

J is TRBJ1-2 and V is TRBV9, with D uncertain. The CDR3 loop spans 12 amino acids. Germline-derived CDR1 and CDR2 are SGDLS and YYNGEE. The V gene lost 3 bases and the J gene lost 7 bases, with 10 bases spanning the gap. CDR3 DNA sequence: TGTGCCAGCAGCGGCACTCGAAGTGGCTACACCTTC. Protein: CASSGTRSGYTF.

The J gene is TRBJ2-7, the V gene TRBV12-3 or TRBV12-4; 10 bases map to TRBD1. The CDR3 spans 13 residues. The trim removed 6 bases at V and 5 bases at J, leaving 4 bases unmatched. Here the CDR3 reads CASRETGGNEQYF. CDR3 nucleotides: TGTGCCAGCAGGGAGACAGGGGGCAACGAGCAGTACTTC.

The rearrangement joins TRBV29-1 to TRBJ1-2; D is possibly TRBD1 (6 bases). Germline values: CDR1 SQVTM, CDR2 ANQGSEA. This CDR3 spans 13 amino acids. V lost 7 bases to trimming and J lost 4 bases, with 16 bases between them. In DNA, the CDR3 is TGCAGCGGGGGGACACAGGGTGGCTATGGCTACACCTTC. Encoded protein: CSGGTQGGYGYTF.

The chain couples TRBV5-1 to TRBJ1-1; 10 nucleotides line up with TRBD1. CDR3 size: 14 residues. Germline V gene lookup returns CDR1 SGHRS and CDR2 YFSETQ. Trimming removed 4 bases from V and 4 bases from J; junction bases left unmatched: 4. This CDR3 reads CASSAGQGFTEAFF. The CDR3 DNA sequence: TGCGCCAGCAGCGCGGGACAGGGGTTCACTGAAGCTTTCTTT.

This clone was seen only a few times. The gene calls are TRBV19 and TRBJ2-2, with 7 bases aligning to TRBD2. This CDR3 is 16 amino acids long. Germline-derived CDR1 and CDR2 are LNHDA and SQIVND (reference sequence). With 5 bases clipped from V and 7 bases from J, the junction kept 13 bases outside the gene matches. CDR3 DNA: TGTGCCAGTAGTTCCGGACTAGATCTCGTGATCGGGGAGCTGTTTTTT. As protein: CASSSGLDLVIGELFF.

The J gene is TRBJ2-3, the V gene TRBV24-1; D is possibly TRBD1 (6 bases). Germline CDR1 is KGHDR and CDR2 is SFDVKD. Trimming removed 3 bases from V and 0 bases from J, with 12 bases in between. CDR3 size: 16 residues. The CDR3 region is CATSDPWTASTDTQYF. In DNA, the CDR3 is TGTGCCACCAGTGATCCATGGACAGCCAGCACAGATACGCAGTATTTT.

This clone appeared a few times. This chain uses TRBV4-3 with TRBJ1-4; D is possibly TRBD1 (5 bases). The CDR3 consists of 19 residues. From germline, CDR1 is LGHNA and CDR2 YSLEER. Deletions cut 0 bases from V and 8 bases from J, with 25 bases between. The CDR3 loop reads CASSQDWGVGSRVGEKLFF. As DNA, the CDR3 is TGCGCCAGCAGCCAAGATTGGGGGGTCGGGTCCAGGGTTGGAGAAAAACTGTTTTTT.

The genes are TRBV29-1 and TRBJ2-5; 8 nucleotides align to TRBD2. The length of the CDR3 is 14 residues. In germline, CDR1 is SQVTM, CDR2 ANQGSEA. Trimming removed 7 bases from V and 5 bases from J; junction bases left unmatched: 12. This chain's CDR3 is CSASGGAGTETQYF. Here the CDR3 DNA reads TGCAGCGCCTCCGGGGGGGCTGGTACGGAGACCCAGTACTTC.

This clone was counted a few times. This chain links TRBV27 with TRBJ1-2; D perhaps matches TRBD1 (6 bases). Germline CDR1 reads MNHEY; CDR2 reads SMNVEV (reference sequence). V dropped 3 bases and J dropped 7 bases, with 12 bases sitting between them. This CDR3 spans 13 amino acids. The CDR3 nucleotides are TGTGCCAGCAGTTTCGCACAGGGCGGTGGCTACACCTTC. Amino acid sequence: CASSFAQGGGYTF.

This sequence joins TRBV23-1 and TRBJ2-5, with TRBD2 matching 10 bases. TRBV23-1 falls under the ORF class, with uncertain function. This CDR3 region has 17 residues. V lost 2 bases, J lost 0 bases, and 6 bases stayed unmatched. Here the CDR3 DNA reads TGCGCCAGCAGTCAAACGTCTAGCGGGAGAAACCAAGAGACCCAGTACTTC. Residues: CASSQTSSGRNQETQYF.

The rearrangement links TRBV28 to TRBJ2-7; D unclear. Per the germline V gene, CDR1 is MDHEN and CDR2 is SYDVKM. This CDR3 region has 13 residues. The V gene lost 6 bases and the J gene lost 2 bases, with 11 bases spanning the gap. The CDR3: CASRQVAPYEQYF. The CDR3 coding sequence is TGTGCCAGCAGGCAGGTGGCTCCCTACGAGCAGTACTTC.

This clone was seen ten or more times. The chain combines TRBV7-3 with TRBJ1-5; D unresolved. Germline V gene sequence: CDR1 SGHTA, CDR2 FQGTGA. There are 15 residues in the CDR3. Trimming removed 5 bases at V and 5 bases at J, with 16 bases between. This chain's CDR3 is CASSLRPSRDQPQHF. As DNA, the CDR3 is TGTGCCAGCAGCCTGCGGCCCTCTCGGGATCAGCCCCAGCATTTT.

This clone was found once. The V gene is TRBV18, the J gene TRBJ2-3; 8 positions agree with TRBD1. Looked up from germline, CDR1 is KGHSH and CDR2 is LQKENI. The CDR3 length is 13 residues. V lost 5 bases to trimming and J lost 5 bases; unmatched junction nucleotides: 3. The CDR3 bases are TGTGCCAGCTCAGGACAGGGAAGAGATACGCAGTATTTT. It translates to CASSGQGRDTQYF.

This clone showed up just once. The rearrangement joins TRBV19 to TRBJ2-1; 11 positions agree with TRBD2. Trimming removed 3 bases from V and 12 bases from J; junction bases left unmatched: 4. The germline V gene has CDR1 LNHDA and CDR2 SQIVND (reference sequence). The CDR3 is 13 amino acids. The CDR3 nucleotides are TGTGCCAGTAGTATGACTAGCGGGGAAGGGCAGTTCTTC. Its translation is CASSMTSGEGQFF. The full variable domain, completed using reference TRBV19 and TRBJ2-1, is DGGITQSPKYLFRKEGQNVTLSCEQNLNHDAMYWYRQDPGQGLRLIYYSQIVNDFQKGDIAEGYSVSREKKESFPLTVTSAQKNPTAFYLCASSMTSGEGQFFGPGTRLTVL.

This chain joins TRBV9 and TRBJ2-2; TRBD2 might be the D (6 bases). CDR3 length: 14 amino acids. V was clipped by 0 bases and J by 4 bases, with 7 bases between them. The germline V gene has CDR1 SGDLS and CDR2 YYNGEE. The CDR3 spells CASSVVGGTGELFF. Written as DNA, the CDR3 is TGTGCCAGCAGCGTAGTGGGGGGCACCGGGGAGCTGTTTTTT. Using reference TRBV9 and TRBJ2-2 for the parts outside the CDR3, the full variable domain is DSGVTQTPKHLITATGQRVTLRCSPRSGDLSVYWYQQSLDQGLQFLIQYYNGEERAKGNILERFSAQQFPDLHSELNLSSLELGDSALYFCASSVVGGTGELFFGEGSRLTVL.

The CDR3 spells CASSPIASGATDTQYF. The CDR3 coding sequence is TGTGCCAGCTCACCAATAGCCAGCGGGGCCACAGATACGCAGTATTTT. The chain couples TRBV18 to TRBJ2-3; TRBD2 aligns across 7 bases. CDR3 length: 16 residues. V lost 2 bases to trimming and J lost 2 bases; unmatched junction nucleotides: 7. Germline CDR1 reads KGHSH; CDR2 reads LQKENI.

J is TRBJ2-7 and V is TRBV28, with a tentative D call TRBD1 (6 bases). This CDR3 region has 12 residues. Germline V gene lookup returns CDR1 MDHEN and CDR2 SYDVKM. V shed 6 bases and J shed 7 bases, with 13 bases lying between them. The CDR3 coding sequence is TGTGCCAGCAGCGCCGGACAGTGGGAGCAGTACTTC. Protein sequence: CASSAGQWEQYF.

The V call is TRBV5-1, the J call TRBJ2-7; 7 bases line up with TRBD2. The J segment lost 10 bases and the V segment lost 1 base, leaving 14 bases of the junction unmatched. This CDR3 has 15 amino acids. The V gene's germline CDR1 is SGHRS and CDR2 YFSETQ. CDR3 amino acids: CASSLSGRAGTEQYF. The DNA of the CDR3 is TGCGCCAGCAGCTTGAGCGGTCGAGCGGGGACCGAACAGTACTTC.

The CDR3 spells CASSQDSYREGQPQHF. The CDR3 DNA follows: TGTGCCAGCAGCCAAGATTCGTACAGGGAAGGACAGCCCCAGCATTTT. The chain joins TRBV3-1 (or the pseudogene TRBV3-2) to TRBJ1-5; tentative D call: TRBD1 (6 bases). The CDR3 runs 16 residues. V was shortened by 0 bases and J by 7 bases, with 16 bases between the two germline ends. Germline V gives CDR1 LGHDT, CDR2 YNNKEL (reference sequence).

This sequence joins TRBV27 and TRBJ2-3; possible D gene TRBD2, 6 bases. Germline lookup yields CDR1 MNHEY and CDR2 SMNVEV (reference sequence). This CDR3 region has 14 residues. V was trimmed by 6 bases and J by 0 bases, leaving 10 bases between them. For the CDR3, the DNA is TGTGCCAGCAGACGGGAGATAAGCACAGATACGCAGTATTTT. It codes for CASRREISTDTQYF.

The rearrangement uses TRBV11-2 and TRBJ2-1, with 12 bases lining up with TRBD2. V shed 0 bases and J 12 bases; nucleotides not matched to a gene: 15. This CDR3 spans 18 amino acids. Germline CDR1 is SGHAT and CDR2 is FQNNGV. The CDR3 nucleotides read TGTGCCAGCAGCTTAGAGCTGGGGGCGACTAGCGGGAGAGGAGGGCAGTTCTTC. Translating gives CASSLELGATSGRGGQFF.

V is TRBV5-1 and J is TRBJ1-4, with TRBD1 matching over 7 bases. This CDR3 has 16 amino acids. In germline, CDR1 is SGHRS, CDR2 YFSETQ. With 4 bases clipped from V and 5 bases from J, the junction kept 11 bases outside the gene matches. CDR3 sequence reads: CASSVTGLGGNEKLFF. The CDR3 nucleotides read TGCGCCAGCAGCGTGACAGGGCTCGGGGGAAATGAAAAACTGTTTTTT.